Each of the 17 T cell receptor beta chains below was sequenced from the same sample in a study of blood T cells in healthy people across ages. Using a J-beta primer mix together with a sample-barcoded 5' primer, a second PCR was run for roughly 6 to 11 cycles. Each CDR3 protein gets one entry after TCRdb re-called the 5' RACE reads with MiXCR. The top ten hold approximately 3.5% of the sample, which has 550,000 to 650,000 distinct CDR3 sequences, about 28% seen once. These data were likewise used in another study, on T cells of mothers and their children.

Sequenced: blood. All receptors come from a boy aged 2 to 10 in good health.

The rearrangement joins TRBV5-6 to TRBJ2-1, with TRBD2 matching 10 bases. The CDR3 runs 11 residues. CDR1 SGHDT and CDR2 YYEEEE come from the germline V gene. The CDR3 loop reads CISGRGNEQFF. For the CDR3, the DNA is TGTATAAGCGGGAGGGGCAATGAGCAGTTCTTC.

There are a few counts of this clonotype. The rearrangement joins TRBV6-5 to TRBJ2-7; 7 bases are shared with TRBD2. V shed 0 bases, J shed 7 bases, and the junction held 12 bases outside the gene matches. CDR1 is MNHEY and CDR2 is SVGAGI in the germline V gene. CDR3 length: 16 residues. CDR3 loop: CASSYSSWERGGEQYF. The CDR3 nucleotides read TGTGCCAGCAGTTACTCGTCCTGGGAGCGGGGCGGGGAGCAGTACTTC.

CDR3 sequence: CASRTGQGTDTQYF. The CDR3 nucleotides are TGTGCCAGCAGGACAGGACAGGGTACAGATACGCAGTATTTT. This chain joins TRBV12-3 or TRBV12-4 and TRBJ2-3, with 8 nucleotides matching TRBD1. J lost 3 bases, V lost 6 bases, and 5 bases had no gene match. This CDR3 is built from 14 residues.

The V and J genes are TRBV3-1 and TRBJ2-5; TRBD1 is a possible D gene (5 bases). Trimming removed 3 bases from V and 2 bases from J, with 16 bases in between. From germline, CDR1 is LGHDT and CDR2 YNNKEL (reference sequence). This CDR3 is built from 16 residues. Here the CDR3 DNA reads TGTGCCAGCAGCCAGGGATATCAGGGTCCACAAGAGACCCAGTACTTC. This codes for CASSQGYQGPQETQYF.

The V gene is TRBV4-1, the J gene TRBJ2-5; a weak D match, TRBD1 (6 bases). With 6 bases removed from V and 11 bases from J, the gap between germline ends came to 19 bases. Germline V gene data show CDR1 as MGHRA and CDR2 as YSYEKL. The CDR3 loop spans 13 amino acids. The CDR3 here is CASSLETGYEQYF. CDR3 DNA: TGCGCCAGCAGTTTAGAAACAGGGTATGAGCAGTACTTC.

This clonotype has a handful of counts. The chain is built from TRBV5-1 and TRBJ1-3; D is uncertain. CDR3 length equals 16 residues. CDR1 is SGHRS, CDR2 YFSETQ, per germline. The germline V and J ends were trimmed by 3 bases and 2 bases, with 15 bases remaining between them. In DNA, the CDR3 is TGCGCCAGCAGCTCACAATACGGGCACCCTGGAAACACCATATATTTT. Translated, it gives CASSSQYGHPGNTIYF.

In its sample, this clonotype was seen a few times. J is TRBJ2-5 and V is TRBV27; D is unclear. The DNA matches TRBJ2-1 better at its end, which makes the J call doubtful. Germline CDR1 MNHEY, CDR2 SMNVEV (reference sequence). The CDR3 is 18 amino acids. The CDR3 DNA reads as TGTGCCAGCAGTTCCTCCTCCGGCTGGTGGGGTGCCTACAATGAGCAGTTCTTC. Translated: CASSSSSGWWGAYNEQFF.

The chain links TRBV7-9 to TRBJ2-7, with TRBD2 matching over 10 bases. Germline V gives CDR1 SEHNR, CDR2 FQNEAQ (reference sequence). Trimming at V came to 4 bases and at J to 3 bases, leaving 3 bases not matched to a gene. The CDR3 runs 14 residues. CDR3 in amino acids: CASSYSGRGYEQYF. For the CDR3, the DNA is TGTGCCAGCAGCTACAGCGGGAGGGGCTACGAGCAGTACTTC.

This clonotype was counted a few times. V and J are TRBV14 and TRBJ2-5, with a weak D call TRBD1 (6 bases). The DNA end is a closer match to TRBJ2-1, so the J assignment may be wrong. The CDR3 is made up of 13 amino acids. CDR1 and CDR2 from the germline V gene are SGHDN and FVKESK. CDR3 residues: CASSHLGHPEQFF. CDR3 nucleotides: TGTGCCAGCAGCCACTTGGGACACCCTGAGCAGTTCTTC.

CDR3 coding DNA: TGTGCCTGGAGTGTACGATGTTCCGGAAATGAGCAGTTCTTC. Amino acids: CAWSVRCSGNEQFF. This chain joins TRBV30 and TRBJ2-5; the D is unclear. TRBJ2-1 explains the end of the DNA better; the J call may be wrong. The CDR3 contains 14 residues. Germline V CDR1 and CDR2: GTSNPN, SVGIG (reference sequence).

The chain carries TRBV27 and TRBJ2-5, with a possible D match to TRBD2 (6 bases). Matching the DNA end better, TRBJ2-7 makes the J call doubtful. The length of the CDR3 is 15 residues. CDR1 and CDR2 from the germline V gene are MNHEY and SMNVEV (reference sequence). CDR3 amino acids: CASSPSAGTSYEQYF. The CDR3 nucleotides are TGTGCCAGCAGCCCTTCCGCCGGGACTTCCTACGAGCAGTACTTC.

The chain carries TRBV29-1 and TRBJ1-1; no firm D call. Trimming pared 0 bases from V and 9 bases from J, leaving 8 bases between. The CDR3 length is 11 residues. Germline V gene data show CDR1 as SQVTM and CDR2 as ANQGSEA. The CDR3 region has the DNA TGCAGCGTTGAAGATCTGGCAAAAGCTTTCTTT. This codes for CSVEDLAKAFF. Complete variable domain (other parts from reference TRBV29-1 and TRBJ1-1): SAVISQKPSRDICQRGTSLTIQCQVDSQVTMMFWYRQQPGQSLTLIATANQGSEATYESGFVIDKFPISRPNLTFSTLTVSNMSPEDSSIYLCSVEDLAKAFFGQGTRLTVV.

There are a few counts of this clonotype. V is TRBV27 and J is TRBJ2-7; D possibly matches TRBD1 or TRBD2 (5 bases each). The V gene lost 2 bases and the J gene lost 5 bases, with 16 bases spanning the gap. CDR3 size: 15 residues. Germline lookup yields CDR1 MNHEY and CDR2 SMNVEV (reference sequence). The CDR3: CASSLKGTLRNEQYF. CDR3 sequence (DNA): TGTGCCAGCAGTTTAAAGGGGACCCTAAGGAACGAGCAGTACTTC.

This rearrangement joins TRBV6-2 or TRBV6-3 to TRBJ1-4; D gene unclear. The germline V gene encodes CDR1 MNHEY and CDR2 SVGEGT. The V gene lost 4 bases and the J gene lost 5 bases, with 14 bases spanning the gap. This CDR3 comprises 15 residues. The chain's CDR3 is CASSSTGQLNEKLFF. The CDR3 DNA reads as TGTGCCAGCAGTTCCACGGGCCAGCTAAATGAAAAACTGTTTTTT.

The chain is built from TRBV12-3 or TRBV12-4 and TRBJ2-5, with 8 bases matching TRBD1. This CDR3 is 14 amino acids long. Unmatched junction bases numbered 10, after V lost 4 bases and J lost 9 bases. CDR3 DNA sequence: TGTGCCAGCAGTTCGTCCCGGGACAGGTTCGCCCAGTACTTC. It yields the protein CASSSSRDRFAQYF.

This clonotype was seen more than once but under ten times. This chain joins TRBV7-9 and TRBJ1-4, with D maybe TRBD1 (5 bases). The CDR3 loop spans 15 amino acids. Trimming left V 2 bases short and J 5 bases short, with 12 bases between. Germline assignment: CDR1 SEHNR and CDR2 FQNEAQ (reference sequence). The CDR3 region is CASSLHPGRNEKLFF. Here the CDR3 DNA reads TGTGCCAGCAGCTTACATCCGGGACGGAATGAAAAACTGTTTTTT.

This chain joins TRBV12-3 or TRBV12-4 and TRBJ2-1; no clear D gene. This CDR3 has 13 amino acids. V was cut by 2 bases and J by 0 bases, with 2 bases left in between. The CDR3 bases are TGTGCCAGCAGTTTAAACTCCTACAATGAGCAGTTCTTC. Amino acids: CASSLNSYNEQFF.